Listed below are T cell receptor beta chains from one sample, sequenced in a study of T-cell memory formation after mild COVID-19. Via MiXCR, TCRdb re-called the 5' RACE reads, giving one row per CDR3 protein. The top ten hold roughly 3.8% of the sample, which has 180,000 or so distinct CDR3 sequences, around a tenth seen once. Sequenced sample: PBMCs or a T cell subset sorted from them (not recorded which). These receptors were obtained from a young man who had mild COVID-19 (a few samples of this study predate the infection). Cell type and time point are not known. The CDR3 runs from the conserved cysteine through the conserved F or W. The D gene is left open where the match is weak. Clone size is shown for a subset of rows, as once, few, many or a class of expanded clone.

V	J	size	D	CDR3	DNA
TRBV7-9	TRBJ2-4	.	.	CASSLGYRGAKNIQYF	TGTGCCAGCAGCTTAGGGTATAGAGGAGCCAAAAACATTCAGTACTTC
TRBV15	TRBJ2-6	few	.	CATSTFRGAGVGANVLTF	TGTGCCACCAGCACCTTCAGGGGGGCGGGTGTTGGGGCCAACGTCCTGACTTTC
TRBV12-3/TRBV12-4	TRBJ2-2	.	TRBD1	CASSLQTGFPGELFF	TGTGCCAGCAGTCTTCAGACAGGGTTTCCCGGGGAGCTGTTTTTT
TRBV4-3	TRBJ2-1	few	.	CASSQAYNEQFF	TGCGCCAGCAGCCAAGCCTACAATGAGCAGTTCTTC
TRBV5-1	TRBJ1-2	few	.	CASRRDTAGYGYTF	TGCGCCAGCAGACGGGACACCGCTGGCTATGGCTACACCTTC
TRBV12-3/TRBV12-4	TRBJ1-4	.	.	CASSLFLGVEKLFF	TGTGCCAGCAGTTTGTTCCTAGGGGTGGAAAAACTGTTTTTT
TRBV7-2	TRBJ2-1	few	TRBD1	CASSLRGQGRDEQFF	TGTGCCAGCAGCCTAAGAGGACAGGGGCGGGATGAGCAGTTCTTC
TRBV5-4	TRBJ2-2	.	.	CASSSRERRNTGELFF	TGTGCCAGCAGCTCCCGGGAGAGACGGAATACCGGGGAGCTGTTTTTT
TRBV5-1	TRBJ2-7	few	TRBD1	CASSLTGDSEQYF	TGCGCCAGCAGCTTGACAGGGGACAGCGAGCAGTACTTC
TRBV4-3	TRBJ2-1	many	TRBD2	CASSQVGSGGLNEQFF	TGCGCCAGCAGCCAAGTAGGTAGCGGGGGGCTTAATGAGCAGTTCTTC
TRBV5-4	TRBJ2-1	.	.	CASSLGVGEQFF	TGTGCCAGCAGCTTGGGGGTTGGTGAGCAGTTCTTC
TRBV9	TRBJ2-7	.	.	CASSETGFSFSEQYF	TGTGCCAGCAGCGAAACAGGGTTTTCATTCTCCGAGCAGTACTTC
TRBV28	TRBJ1-2	few	.	CASSSDGDNYGYTF	TGTGCCAGCAGTTCAGACGGGGATAACTATGGCTACACCTTC
TRBV5-1	TRBJ2-5	.	TRBD2	CASTRGLAQETQYF	TGCGCCAGCACCCGAGGACTAGCCCAAGAGACCCAGTACTTC
TRBV7-3	TRBJ2-7	.	.	CASSLSQSYEQYF	TGTGCCAGCAGCTTAAGTCAGAGCTACGAGCAGTACTTC
TRBV5-1	TRBJ1-2	few	.	CASSGQSRMGGYTF	TGCGCCAGCAGCGGACAGTCGAGGATGGGTGGCTACACCTTC
TRBV11-1	TRBJ2-1	.	TRBD2	CASSLLRGGAPHEQFF	TGTGCCAGCAGCTTGCTACGCGGGGGGGCCCCCCATGAGCAGTTCTTC
TRBV4-3	TRBJ2-5	few	.	CASSQDRAAQETQYF	TGCGCCAGCAGCCAAGATCGGGCAGCCCAAGAGACCCAGTACTTC
TRBV7-2	TRBJ2-1	many	TRBD1	CASSPDRGRDEQFF	TGTGCCAGCAGCCCAGACAGGGGTCGCGATGAGCAGTTCTTC
TRBV20-1	TRBJ1-5	.	TRBD1	CSAGDRGYNQPQHF	TGCAGTGCTGGGGACAGGGGGTACAATCAGCCCCAGCATTTT
TRBV4-3	TRBJ1-1	many	.	CASSQVYSQDHQAFF	TGCGCCAGCAGCCAAGTATATTCCCAGGATCACCAAGCTTTCTTT
TRBV6-5	TRBJ1-5	.	TRBD1	CASRDQGAGNQPQHF	TGTGCCAGCAGAGACCAGGGGGCTGGCAATCAGCCCCAGCATTTT
TRBV5-1	TRBJ2-1	many	TRBD2	CASSPLAGGPGEQFF	TGCGCCAGCAGCCCCCTAGCGGGGGGGCCGGGTGAGCAGTTCTTC
TRBV4-3	TRBJ1-2	few	.	CASSQEPGLSYTF	TGCGCCAGCAGCCAAGAACCAGGGCTCAGCTACACCTTC
TRBV6-6	TRBJ2-3	many	.	CATGIDTQYF	TGTGCCACGGGGATAGATACGCAGTATTTT
TRBV9	TRBJ2-3	.	TRBD2	CASSVISSGGANTQYF	TGTGCCAGCAGCGTAATAAGCAGCGGGGGGGCGAATACGCAGTATTTT
TRBV9	TRBJ2-3	few	.	CASSVGTDTQYF	TGTGCCAGCAGCGTGGGCACAGATACGCAGTATTTT
TRBV12-3/TRBV12-4	TRBJ2-5	many	TRBD2	CASGAPAGEETQYF	TGTGCCAGCGGAGCTCCGGCGGGGGAAGAGACCCAGTACTTC
TRBV7-9	TRBJ2-6	few	.	CASSYGQPTGANVLTF	TGTGCCAGCAGCTACGGACAGCCCACTGGGGCCAACGTCCTGACTTTC
TRBV29-1	TRBJ2-5	few	TRBD1	CSVRQGNHPGETQYF	TGCAGCGTCCGACAGGGGAACCACCCTGGGGAGACCCAGTACTTC
TRBV18	TRBJ2-3	.	.	CASSPLSTDTQYF	TGTGCCAGCTCACCACTATCAACAGATACGCAGTATTTT
TRBV5-6	TRBJ2-3	few	TRBD2	CASSLFETSPSDTQYF	TGTGCCAGCAGCTTGTTTGAGACTAGCCCCTCAGATACGCAGTATTTT
TRBV3-1	TRBJ1-6	.	TRBD1	CASSLGQANSPLHF	TGTGCCAGCAGCCTCGGACAGGCTAATTCACCCCTCCACTTT